Listed below are T cell receptor beta chains from one sample, sequenced in a study of CXCR3-negative and CXCR3-positive naive CD8 T cells. With the 5' RACE reads reprocessed, TCRdb shows one record per CDR3 protein and no DNA. This repertoire includes some 140,000 distinct CDR3 sequences. Source material: naive CXCR3+ CD8+ T cells from blood. The origin of the receptors is a human donor in good health. Some clones in this sample may be carry-over from other donors' samples. CDR3s include the opening cysteine and the closing phenylalanine or tryptophan.

cdr3_aa,v_call,j_call,cdr3_length
CASSFGVSYEQYF,TRBV5-1,TRBJ2-7,13
CASSLVGGRREQYF,TRBV5-6,TRBJ2-7,14
CASSPSGDSYGYTF,TRBV28,TRBJ1-2,14
CATTRGQVALDTQYF,TRBV12-3/TRBV12-4,TRBJ2-3,15
CASIRAASTDTQYF,TRBV28,TRBJ2-3,14
CASSYPGLGYTGELFF,TRBV6-5,TRBJ2-2,16
CASSANPRDLEAFF,TRBV14,TRBJ1-1,14
CASSSPVDRGGYGYTF,TRBV5-5,TRBJ1-2,16
CSARGAGGSVNEQFF,TRBV20-1,TRBJ2-1,15
CASSLIGGGMWTEAFF,TRBV5-1,TRBJ1-1,16
CASSVDRERVTGELFF,TRBV2,TRBJ2-2,16
CASSAGMKQFF,TRBV7-6,TRBJ2-1,11
CASSSTGLESSYEQYF,TRBV7-9,TRBJ2-7,16
CASSQGRDWNNQPQHF,TRBV3-1,TRBJ1-5,16
CAISESRGLAGDTDTQYF,TRBV10-3,TRBJ2-3,18
CSVEYAGGNNEQFF,TRBV29-1,TRBJ2-1,14
CAITGGRYNEQFF,TRBV10-3,TRBJ2-1,13
CASSRDPPDTQYF,TRBV6-2/TRBV6-3,TRBJ2-3,13
CASSPRLAGTYEQYF,TRBV28,TRBJ2-7,15
CASSPTGQETQYF,TRBV7-2,TRBJ2-5,13
CASSASRTGQPANYGYTF,TRBV9,TRBJ1-2,18
CASSQLTGGHTNTGELFF,TRBV3-1,TRBJ2-2,18
CSVKPGRENNEQFF,TRBV29-1,TRBJ2-1,14
CASSLAYFGTSSVFEQFF,TRBV5-1,TRBJ2-1,18
CSVEDEYGTDTQYF,TRBV29-1,TRBJ2-3,14
CSVVLGTTGELFF,TRBV29-1,TRBJ2-2,13
CASSLEGDFYEKLFF,TRBV5-1,TRBJ1-4,15
CASGWAGTGGYYEQYF,TRBV6-2/TRBV6-3,TRBJ2-7,16